The 14 T cell receptor beta chains listed next were all sequenced from one sample in a study of OX40 agonist ivuxolimab in advanced cancers. TCRdb's copy holds only in-frame clones and misses some; the assay was immunoSEQ multiplex PCR. This sample has tens of thousands of clones, with approximately 85% found just once. The specimen comprised CD4+ or CD8+ T cells sorted from blood, sampled in a trial of the OX40 agonist ivuxolimab. The receptors come from an adult with an advanced solid tumor such as melanoma, head and neck, liver or kidney cancer.

The gene calls are TRBV7-7 and TRBJ2-1; 8 bases line up with TRBD2. The V and J ends lost 1 base and 1 base, in that order; junction bases with no gene match: 6. This CDR3 comprises 17 residues. CDR1 is SSHAT and CDR2 is FNYEAQ in the germline V gene (reference sequence). CDR3 amino acids: CASSLESGRASYNEQFF. CDR3 coding DNA: TGTGCCAGCAGCTTAGAGTCCGGGAGGGCGTCCTACAATGAGCAGTTCTTC.

The V call is TRBV14, the J call TRBJ1-5, with 10 bases that match TRBD1. Germline CDR1 reads SGHDN; CDR2 reads FVKESK. Germline trimming cut 2 bases from V and 2 bases from J; bases unmatched to any gene: 18. CDR3 length: 21 amino acids. The CDR3 reads CASSQQGRVVRQGACNQPQHF. CDR3 sequence (DNA): TGTGCCAGCAGCCAACAGGGCAGGGTGGTGCGACAGGGGGCTTGCAATCAGCCCCAGCATTTT. Combining the CDR3 with reference TRBV14 and TRBJ1-5 gives the whole variable domain EAGVTQFPSHSVIEKGQTVTLRCDPISGHDNLYWYRRVMGKEIKFLLHFVKESKQDESGMPNNRFLAERTGGTYSTLKVQPAELEDSGVYFCASSQQGRVVRQGACNQPQHFGDGTRLSIL.

This chain links TRBV6-1 with TRBJ1-5, with unresolved D. Trimming took off 4 bases at V and 7 bases at J, with 14 bases between the two ends. CDR1 and CDR2 from the germline V gene are MNHNS and SASEGT. The CDR3 runs to 14 residues. The DNA for the CDR3 is TGTGCCAGCAGTGCATGGGGATCCGGCCAGCCCCAGCATTTT. As protein: CASSAWGSGQPQHF.

The chain employs TRBV29-1 and TRBJ1-4; 10 bases align to TRBD1. J gave up 7 bases and V 5 bases, and 4 bases lay outside the gene matches. This CDR3 region has 13 residues. From germline, CDR1 is SQVTM and CDR2 ANQGSEA. CDR3 region: CSVRWDRGEKLFF. The CDR3 DNA reads as TGCAGCGTTAGATGGGACAGGGGTGAAAAACTGTTTTTT.

The chain carries TRBV4-1 and TRBJ2-2; D call uncertain. Germline V gene sequence: CDR1 MGHRA, CDR2 YSYEKL. Trimming shortened V by 2 bases and J by 4 bases, and 14 bases separated the two germline ends. The CDR3 has 16 residues. The CDR3 sequence is CASSQSLGGFTGELFF. The CDR3 coding sequence is TGCGCCAGCAGCCAAAGCCTTGGCGGATTCACCGGGGAGCTGTTTTTT.

This chain connects TRBV7-2 to TRBJ1-1; tentative D call: TRBD1 (5 bases). Germline-derived CDR1 and CDR2 are SGHTA and FQGNSA. The CDR3 runs to 15 residues. The V end was cut by 4 bases, the J end by 1 base, with 13 bases between. The chain's CDR3 is CASSYQGPRNTEAFF. CDR3 in DNA: TGTGCCAGCAGCTACCAGGGACCAAGGAACACTGAAGCTTTCTTT.

The count of this clone is one. V and J are TRBV5-4 and TRBJ1-6; D is perhaps TRBD1 (6 bases). The germline gives CDR1 SGHNT, CDR2 YYREEE (reference sequence). The ends were cut back, 3 bases at V and 11 bases at J, with 24 bases in the middle. CDR3 length: 17 amino acids. As DNA, the CDR3 is TGTGCCAGCAGCTCGGCCCTAGGGGGGCGTGTGAATCCACCCCTCCACTTT. This sequence encodes CASSSALGGRVNPPLHF.

This clone appeared once. The chain joins TRBV2 to TRBJ2-2, with 8 positions matching TRBD1. After removal of 4 bases from V and 9 bases from J, the junction contained 10 bases not matched to a gene. From germline, CDR1 is SNHLY and CDR2 FYNNEI. This CDR3 spans 15 amino acids. The CDR3 reads CASSGGQGSLRELFF. The CDR3 DNA reads as TGTGCCAGCAGTGGTGGACAGGGTTCATTGAGGGAGCTGTTTTTT.

This clone was seen a handful of times. The V call is TRBV9, the J call TRBJ1-2; no definite D call. The ends were cut back, 4 bases at V and 4 bases at J, with 8 bases in the middle. Per the germline V gene, CDR1 is SGDLS and CDR2 is YYNGEE. The CDR3 covers 12 residues. CDR3 bases: TGTGCCAGCAGCACCGAGGGCTATGGCTACACCTTC. It encodes CASSTEGYGYTF.

The chain carries TRBV19 and TRBJ1-5; D is unclear. Trimming shortened V by 3 bases and J by 9 bases, and 15 bases separated the two germline ends. This CDR3 comprises 14 residues. Germline V gene lookup returns CDR1 LNHDA and CDR2 SQIVND (reference sequence). The CDR3: CASSISGSKGPQHF. CDR3 DNA: TGTGCCAGTAGTATCAGTGGGAGCAAGGGGCCCCAGCATTTT. Filled out from reference TRBV19 and TRBJ1-5, the complete variable domain reads DGGITQSPKYLFRKEGQNVTLSCEQNLNHDAMYWYRQDPGQGLRLIYYSQIVNDFQKGDIAEGYSVSREKKESFPLTVTSAQKNPTAFYLCASSISGSKGPQHFGDGTRLSIL.

The chain recombines TRBV5-1 with TRBJ1-6, with TRBD1 as a possible D gene (5 bases). V was cut by 0 bases and J by 9 bases, with 10 bases left in between. The CDR3 runs to 14 residues. Germline V gene data show CDR1 as SGHRS and CDR2 as YFSETQ. The CDR3 nucleotides read TGCGCCAGCAGCTTGGGCGGGAGGGGTTCACCCCTCCACTTT. Translation: CASSLGGRGSPLHF.

The V call is TRBV28, the J call TRBJ1-5; no clear D gene. The CDR3 spans 12 residues. The V and J ends lost 6 bases and 4 bases respectively, with 7 bases between them. Germline values: CDR1 MDHEN, CDR2 SYDVKM. CDR3 protein: CASRKPNQPQHF. DNA for the CDR3: TGTGCCAGCAGGAAGCCTAATCAGCCCCAGCATTTT.

This rearrangement joins TRBV19 to TRBJ2-1; D call uncertain. With 6 bases removed from V and 5 bases from J, the gap between germline ends came to 8 bases. CDR1 is LNHDA and CDR2 is SQIVND in the germline V gene (reference sequence). The CDR3 is 12 amino acids. The DNA of the CDR3 is TGTGCCAGTAGCCCCACGGACAATGAGCAGTTCTTC. As protein: CASSPTDNEQFF.

This chain links TRBV28 with TRBJ1-4; no reliable D call. The ends were cut back, 6 bases at V and 2 bases at J, with 10 bases in the middle. The germline V gene has CDR1 MDHEN and CDR2 SYDVKM. CDR3 size: 14 residues. CDR3 nucleotide sequence: TGTGCCAGCAGCCCGGGAGGGACTAATGAAAAACTGTTTTTT. This sequence encodes CASSPGGTNEKLFF.